The following is a TCR beta chain sequence with its context. Its antigen remains unidentified. No qualities accompany the bases; no much larger clone lies one base away. This entry comes from a study of PD-1 blockade in classical Hodgkin lymphoma (dated by TCRdb to 2018 to 2020). About the study as a whole: Nivolumab dosing was 3 mg/kg intravenously every 2 weeks, continuing until either disease progression or unacceptable toxicity. To define a peripheral blood immune signature of response to PD-1 blockade in classical Hodgkin lymphoma, the study combined TCR beta sequencing with CyTOF.

The germline V gene (reference sequence) provides CDR1 LNHDA and CDR2 SQIVND. The CDR3, cysteine through phenylalanine, is 16 amino acids long. The read is trimmed to its CDR3 DNA, 48 bases read in frame from base 1. Trimming takes 3 bases from V and 6 bases from J, and the germline ends sit 17 bases apart. The Qiagen DNeasy kit was used to extract genomic DNA from unsorted PBMCs and from the negatively selected CD4+ and CD8+ fractions. TCR beta CDR3 regions were subjected to amplification by immunoSEQ multiplex PCR with primers that anneal to V and J segments. A synthetic immune receptor repertoire was used to minimize amplification bias, and remaining bias was computationally removed after sequencing. The source study handled its data this way. Repertoire diversity was quantified as the Shannon entropy index using custom Python scripts. Unsorted, CD4+ and CD8+ repertoires were analyzed separately, except for combined analyses in which CD4+ and CD8+ sequences were merged in silico. A clone counted as expanded when the clone's frequency after treatment rose at least 2-fold relative to C1D1, and clones undetected at baseline were given a pseudocount of 0.5. Singleton clones were defined as clones with 0 or 1 copy at C1D1, and non-singleton clones were defined as clones with 2 or more copies. Clones expanded in unsorted samples were labelled as CD4+, CD8+ or unknown by matching protein sequences in sorted samples from the same patient. Wilcoxon tests were applied to paired samples to test diversity changes from C1D1 to C4D1. Sourced from immuneACCESS, this table was stored by TCRdb with only in-frame sequences that have V and J called. A share of the clones is absent; for the studies checked, an unresolved V gene accounts for under half, and the remainder has no known explanation. V, J and clone size derive from that table, while D and trimming were established from the DNA sequence. The sample contains 55,000 to 80,000 clones, 85% to 95% of them found a single time. The leading ten clones occupy 8% of the sample.

This sample's time point label indicates: cycle 1 day 1 (C1D1), immediately before nivolumab initiation. All trial patients had relapsed after autologous stem cell transplantation, with cohorts A, B and C differing in prior brentuximab vedotin exposure. The trial cohort was composed of about 54 patients with relapsed/refractory classical Hodgkin lymphoma, for whom complete response, partial response or progressive disease was recorded as best overall response. Trial patients were treated with single-agent nivolumab in the multi-cohort phase II CheckMate 205 trial. An independent review committee assessed best overall response by applying the 2007 International Working Group response criteria. Trial PBMCs were collected immediately before nivolumab initiation (C1D1) and during therapy at cycle 2 day 1 and cycle 4 day 1. Peripheral blood was collected in 8 mL Vacutainer Cell Preparation Tubes, from which PBMCs were isolated by centrifugation and then cryopreserved.

The full study reports these points: Baseline TCR diversity was reported to be lower in newly diagnosed patients than in healthy donors, and even lower in relapsed/refractory patients. The study was restricted to a single clinical trial cohort, and the causes of repertoire differences, possibly disease activity or prior therapy, were left undefined. Trial patients achieving complete response had baseline diversity similar to newly diagnosed patients, whereas partial responders and progressors had significantly lower diversity. Patients starting nivolumab less than 1 year after ASCT had lower diversity and were excluded from later analyses to avoid confounding by immune reconstitution. By C4D1, a significant rise was seen in CD4+ TCR diversity but not in CD8+ TCR diversity (p=0.0027 vs p=0.16), and the rise was most apparent among complete responders (p=0.02).

The source of this sequence is a human donor with classical Hodgkin lymphoma. The chain is made from TRBV19 and TRBJ1-4; the D gene lacks a confident call. The sequencing used peripheral blood mononuclear cells (PBMCs), collected at baseline. The CDR3 has the sequence CASSISLTAGYEKLFF. The sequenced DNA: TGTGCCAGTAGTATTTCCCTCACGGCGGGGTATGAAAAACTGTTTTTT.